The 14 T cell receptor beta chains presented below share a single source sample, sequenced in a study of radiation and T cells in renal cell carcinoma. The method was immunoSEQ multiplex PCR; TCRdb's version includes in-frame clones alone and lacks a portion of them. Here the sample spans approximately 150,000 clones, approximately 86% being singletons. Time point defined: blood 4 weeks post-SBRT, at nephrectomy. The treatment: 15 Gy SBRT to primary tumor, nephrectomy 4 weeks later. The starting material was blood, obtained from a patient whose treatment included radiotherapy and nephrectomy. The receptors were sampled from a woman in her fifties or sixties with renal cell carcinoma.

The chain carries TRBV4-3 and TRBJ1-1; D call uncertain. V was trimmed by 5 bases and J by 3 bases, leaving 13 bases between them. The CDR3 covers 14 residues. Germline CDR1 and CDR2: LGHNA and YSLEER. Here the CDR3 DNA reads TGCGCCAGCAGCTCTAGACCCCTTTACACTGAAGCTTTCTTT. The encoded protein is CASSSRPLYTEAFF.

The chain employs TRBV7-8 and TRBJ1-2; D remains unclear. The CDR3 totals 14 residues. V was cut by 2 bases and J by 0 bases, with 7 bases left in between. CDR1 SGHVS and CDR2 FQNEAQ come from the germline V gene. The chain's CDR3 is CASSLLAANYGYTF. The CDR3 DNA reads TGTGCCAGCAGCTTATTGGCGGCTAACTATGGCTACACCTTC.

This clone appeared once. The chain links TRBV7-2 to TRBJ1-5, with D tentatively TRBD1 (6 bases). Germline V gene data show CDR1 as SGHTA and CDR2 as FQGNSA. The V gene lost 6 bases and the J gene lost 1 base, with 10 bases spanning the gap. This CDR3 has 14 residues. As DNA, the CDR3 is TGTGCCAGCAGACAGGGTAGCAGCAATCAGCCCCAGCATTTT. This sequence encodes CASRQGSSNQPQHF.

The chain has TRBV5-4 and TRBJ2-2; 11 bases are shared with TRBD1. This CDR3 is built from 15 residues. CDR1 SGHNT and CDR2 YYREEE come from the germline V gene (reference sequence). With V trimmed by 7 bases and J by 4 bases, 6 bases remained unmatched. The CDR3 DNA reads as TGTGCCAGCGGGGCCGGGACAGGGGGCACCGGGGAGCTGTTTTTT. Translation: CASGAGTGGTGELFF.

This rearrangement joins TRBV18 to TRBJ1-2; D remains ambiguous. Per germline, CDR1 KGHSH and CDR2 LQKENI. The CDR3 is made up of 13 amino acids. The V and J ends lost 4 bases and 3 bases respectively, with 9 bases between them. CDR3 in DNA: TGTGCCAGCTCACTCGGGCCTGACTATGGCTACACCTTC. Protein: CASSLGPDYGYTF.

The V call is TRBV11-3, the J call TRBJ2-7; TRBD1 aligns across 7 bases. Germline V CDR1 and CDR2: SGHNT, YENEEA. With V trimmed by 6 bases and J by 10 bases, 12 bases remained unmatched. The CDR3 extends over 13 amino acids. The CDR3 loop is CASSQETGRVQYF. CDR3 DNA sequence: TGTGCCAGCAGTCAAGAGACAGGGAGAGTTCAGTACTTC.

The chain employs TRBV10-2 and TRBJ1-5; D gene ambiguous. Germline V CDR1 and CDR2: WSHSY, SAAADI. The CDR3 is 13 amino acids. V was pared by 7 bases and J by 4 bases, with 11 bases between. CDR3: CASNGNRNQPQHF. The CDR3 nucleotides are TGCGCCAGCAATGGGAACAGAAATCAGCCCCAGCATTTT.

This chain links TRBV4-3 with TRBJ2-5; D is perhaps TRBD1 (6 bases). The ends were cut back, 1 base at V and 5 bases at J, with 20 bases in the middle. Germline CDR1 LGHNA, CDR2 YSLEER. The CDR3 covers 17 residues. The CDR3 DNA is TGCGCCAGCAGCCAAGTAATCACTGAGGGACATGGGGAGACCCAGTACTTC. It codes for CASSQVITEGHGETQYF.

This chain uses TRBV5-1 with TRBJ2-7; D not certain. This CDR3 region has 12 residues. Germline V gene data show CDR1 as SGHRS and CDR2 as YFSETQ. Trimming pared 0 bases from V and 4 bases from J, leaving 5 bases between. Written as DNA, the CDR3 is TGCGCCAGCAGCTTGGGGGATTACGAGCAGTACTTC. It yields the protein CASSLGDYEQYF.

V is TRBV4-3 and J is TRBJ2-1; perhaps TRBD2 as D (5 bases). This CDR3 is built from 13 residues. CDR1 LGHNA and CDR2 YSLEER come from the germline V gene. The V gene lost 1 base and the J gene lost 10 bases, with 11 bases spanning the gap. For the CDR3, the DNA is TGCGCCAGCAGCCAAGGATTAAGAGGGGAGCAGTTCTTC. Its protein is CASSQGLRGEQFF.

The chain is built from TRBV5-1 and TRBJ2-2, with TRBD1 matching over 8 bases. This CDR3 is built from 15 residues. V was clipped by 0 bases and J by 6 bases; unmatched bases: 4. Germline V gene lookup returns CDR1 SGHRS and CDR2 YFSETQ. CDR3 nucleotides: TGCGCCAGCAGCTTGGCGACAGGGGAGGCCGGGGAGCTGTTTTTT. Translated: CASSLATGEAGELFF.

The CDR3 sequence is CATRLAYQDEQYF. Written as DNA, the CDR3 is TGTGCCACCCGACTAGCGTATCAGGACGAGCAGTACTTC. The chain employs TRBV19 and TRBJ2-7; 8 positions agree with TRBD2. This CDR3 is 13 amino acids long. Unmatched junction bases numbered 10, after V lost 10 bases and J lost 5 bases. Germline CDR1 is LNHDA and CDR2 is SQIVND (reference sequence).

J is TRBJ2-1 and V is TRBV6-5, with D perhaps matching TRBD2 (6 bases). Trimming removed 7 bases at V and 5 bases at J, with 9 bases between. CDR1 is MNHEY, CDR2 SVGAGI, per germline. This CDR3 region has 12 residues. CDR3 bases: TGTGCCAGCACGCGGGGAGACAATGAGCAGTTCTTC. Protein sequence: CASTRGDNEQFF.

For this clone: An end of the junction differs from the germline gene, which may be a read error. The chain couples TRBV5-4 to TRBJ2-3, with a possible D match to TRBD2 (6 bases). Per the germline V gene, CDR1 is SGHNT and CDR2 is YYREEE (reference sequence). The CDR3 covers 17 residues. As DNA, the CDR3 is TGCGCCAGCAGCCAAGATCGACGGGGGAGCAGCACAGATACGCAGTATTTT. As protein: CASSQDRRGSSTDTQYF.